The 6 T cell receptor beta chains presented below share a single source sample, sequenced in a study of T cell responses to AZD1222 COVID-19 vaccine (dated by TCRdb to about 2021). The protocol used for the library was the immunoSEQ multiplex PCR assay. Drawn from immuneACCESS, this table holds only the in-frame rearrangements with V and J called that TCRdb kept. Clones are partly lost; checked studies trace under half to an unresolved V gene and leave the rest unexplained. The sample table holds some 150,000 clones, of which approximately 89% were seen once. The ten largest clones represent about 4.8% of the sample. The sample's time point label is to be understood as: baseline before first vaccination. Specimen: peripheral blood, collected on day 0 of AZD1222 vaccination. The receptor set was obtained from an adult in good health.

The CDR3 spells CASSLGQTVEAFF. The CDR3 DNA reads as TGTGCCAGCTCCCTGGGGCAGACCGTTGAAGCTTTCTTT. The rearrangement links TRBV18 to TRBJ1-1, with a possible D match to TRBD1 (5 bases). The CDR3 totals 13 residues. V lost 6 bases to trimming and J lost 7 bases, with 15 bases between them. Germline V gene data show CDR1 as KGHSH and CDR2 as LQKENI.

The J gene is TRBJ1-2, the V gene TRBV4-2; 8 bases align to TRBD1. The germline V gene has CDR1 LGHNA and CDR2 YNFKEQ. V lost 1 base to trimming and J lost 4 bases; unmatched junction nucleotides: 5. This CDR3 comprises 15 residues. The CDR3 here is CASSQAGTGIYGYTF. CDR3 in DNA: TGTGCCAGCAGCCAAGCCGGGACAGGAATCTATGGCTACACCTTC.

In DNA form, the CDR3 reads TGCAGTGCTAGTGGGGGACTAGCGGGTACCACAGATACGCAGTATTTT. Amino acids: CSASGGLAGTTDTQYF. V gene TRBV20-1 combines with J gene TRBJ2-3, with 12 bases lining up with TRBD2. Germline trimming cut 3 bases from V and 2 bases from J; bases unmatched to any gene: 6. Looked up from germline, CDR1 is DFQATT and CDR2 is SNEGSKA (reference sequence). The CDR3 extends over 16 amino acids.

CDR3 region: CASSQVGDREETQYF. The CDR3 DNA sequence: TGTGCCAGCAGCCAAGTGGGAGACAGGGAAGAGACCCAGTACTTC. This sequence joins TRBV3-1 (or the pseudogene TRBV3-2) and TRBJ2-5, with TRBD1 identical over 7 bases. Trimming at V came to 1 base and at J to 3 bases, leaving 5 bases not matched to a gene. The CDR3 sequence is 15 residues long. Germline V gives CDR1 LGHDT, CDR2 YNNKEL (reference sequence).

Only one count was recorded for this clone. The V and J genes are TRBV19 and TRBJ2-1; D is unresolved. CDR1 and CDR2 (germline): LNHDA, SQIVND (reference sequence). V was trimmed by 4 bases and J by 3 bases, leaving 4 bases between them. The length of the CDR3 is 12 residues. The chain's CDR3 is CASSTDYNEQFF. The CDR3 DNA is TGTGCCAGTAGTACTGACTACAATGAGCAGTTCTTC. The whole variable domain, remainder taken from reference TRBV19 and TRBJ2-1, is DGGITQSPKYLFRKEGQNVTLSCEQNLNHDAMYWYRQDPGQGLRLIYYSQIVNDFQKGDIAEGYSVSREKKESFPLTVTSAQKNPTAFYLCASSTDYNEQFFGPGTRLTVL.

J is TRBJ2-1 and V is TRBV21-1; the table's D call, TRBD2, has no DNA check behind it. TRBV21-1 is a known pseudogene. The CDR3 runs to 13 residues. The CDR3 reads CASSKVQEDEQFF. The DNA for the CDR3 is TGTGCCAGCAGCAAAGTTCAGGAGGATGAGCAGTTCTTC.